This TCR beta chain is drawn from a study of tissue T cells after allogeneic stem cell transplantation. Produced via immunoSEQ multiplex PCR; TCRdb's table is partial and in-frame only. The top ten clones hold roughly an eighth of a sample with roughly 5,800 clones, 50% to 70% of them seen once. Germline V gene sequence: CDR1 LGHNA, CDR2 YNFKEQ. The germline V and J ends were trimmed by 0 bases and 2 bases, with 7 bases remaining between them. The CDR3 is 15 residues long. The clonotype originates from a woman between 18 and 50 years old with breast cancer. The V call is TRBV4-2, the J call TRBJ1-4; D gene unclear. This specimen consisted of duodenum tissue, obtained at autopsy. The CDR3 protein is CASSQDGRTNEKLFF. The CDR3 coding sequence is TGTGCCAGCAGCCAAGACGGGCGGACTAATGAAAAACTGTTTTTT.